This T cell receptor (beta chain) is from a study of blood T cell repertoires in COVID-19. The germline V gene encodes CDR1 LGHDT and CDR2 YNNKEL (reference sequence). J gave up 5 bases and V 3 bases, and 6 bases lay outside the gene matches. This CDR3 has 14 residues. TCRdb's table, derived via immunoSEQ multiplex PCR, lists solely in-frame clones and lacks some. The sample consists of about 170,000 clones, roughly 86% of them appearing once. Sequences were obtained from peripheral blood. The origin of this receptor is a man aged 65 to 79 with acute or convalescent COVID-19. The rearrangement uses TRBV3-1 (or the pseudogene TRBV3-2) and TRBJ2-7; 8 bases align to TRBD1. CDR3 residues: CASSHGQGTDEQYF. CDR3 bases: TGTGCCAGCAGCCACGGACAGGGAACGGACGAGCAGTACTTC.